Listed below are T cell receptor beta chains from one sample, sequenced in a study of CD8 T cells in ankylosing spondylitis. MiXCR was run by TCRdb on the 5' RACE reads, yielding one entry per CDR3 protein. In the table there are some 200,000 distinct CDR3 sequences, more than 25% of which are singletons. The sequenced sample was blood, either unsorted or a sorted T cell fraction (not recorded which). These receptors were taken from a male donor with ankylosing spondylitis or in good health (not recorded which). Both conserved end residues are part of each CDR3. Where a row states a size, it is once, few, many or the class of an expanded clone; other rows omit it.

14,TRBV14,TRBJ2-3,many,CASSQDRFGYTQYF
17,TRBV24-1,TRBJ2-1,many,CATSDSTGRGSYNEQFF
15,TRBV2,TRBJ2-2,many,CASSGDRGVTGELFF
19,TRBV27,TRBJ2-6,many,CASSLSPGQGRTGANVLTF
14,TRBV2,TRBJ2-1,.,CASSGQGGINEQFF
15,TRBV20-1,TRBJ2-7,many,CSARGLAGINYEQYF
16,TRBV7-2,TRBJ2-1,.,CASSPRASGRYNEQFF
17,TRBV5-5,TRBJ2-5,many,CASSLWGQVKARETQYF
14,TRBV29-1,TRBJ2-3,many,CSVDRGLSTDTQYF
11,TRBV20-1,TRBJ2-3,.,CSAGQSDTQYF
13,TRBV20-1,TRBJ2-7,.,CSARDLVHYEQYF
14,TRBV10-3,TRBJ1-6,.,CAISSDRGGSPLHF
12,TRBV20-1,TRBJ2-3,once,CSAGTSADTQYF
17,TRBV4-1,TRBJ2-7,.,CASSQEGPGPFSYEQYF